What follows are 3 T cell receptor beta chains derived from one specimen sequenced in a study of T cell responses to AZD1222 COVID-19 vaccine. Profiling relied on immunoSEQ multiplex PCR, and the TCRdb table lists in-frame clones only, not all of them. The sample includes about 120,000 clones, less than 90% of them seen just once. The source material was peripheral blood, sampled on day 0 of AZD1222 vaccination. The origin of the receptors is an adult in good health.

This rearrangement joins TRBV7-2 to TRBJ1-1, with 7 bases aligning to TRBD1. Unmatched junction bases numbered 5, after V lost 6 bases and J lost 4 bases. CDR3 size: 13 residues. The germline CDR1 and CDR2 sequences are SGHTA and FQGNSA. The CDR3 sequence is CASSPGQFTEAFF. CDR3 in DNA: TGTGCCAGCAGTCCGGGACAGTTCACTGAAGCTTTCTTT.

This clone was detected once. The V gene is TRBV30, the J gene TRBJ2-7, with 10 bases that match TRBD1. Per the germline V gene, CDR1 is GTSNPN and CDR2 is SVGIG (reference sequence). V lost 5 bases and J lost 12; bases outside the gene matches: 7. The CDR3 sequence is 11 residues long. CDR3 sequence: CAWDRGLGRYF. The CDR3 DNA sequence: TGTGCCTGGGACAGGGGGCTGGGTCGGTACTTC.

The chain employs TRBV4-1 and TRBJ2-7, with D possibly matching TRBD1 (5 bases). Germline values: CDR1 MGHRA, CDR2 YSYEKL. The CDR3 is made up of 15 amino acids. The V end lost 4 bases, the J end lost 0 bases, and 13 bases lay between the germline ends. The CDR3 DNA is TGCGCCAGCAGCCCCACCGCCCAGGGCTCCTACGAGCAGTACTTC. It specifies CASSPTAQGSYEQYF.